The rows below give T cell receptor beta chains drawn from one sample of a study of beta chain features in type 1 diabetes. Sequencing used immunoSEQ multiplex PCR; TCRdb keeps in-frame clones, though not all of them. In the table there are hundreds of thousands of clones, 15% of which are singletons. Sequenced: naive CD4+ T cells from blood. The receptors derive from a man aged 18 to 30 in good health. CDR3s include the opening cysteine and the closing phenylalanine or tryptophan. The order of the fields is V gene, J gene, D gene, clone size, CDR3 DNA, CDR3 protein. A D gene is named only where the DNA matches it firmly. Where a row states a size, it is once, few, many or the class of an expanded clone; other rows omit it.

v_call: TRBV5-1; j_call: TRBJ2-5; d_call: NA; clone_size: NA; cdr3_nt: TGCGCCAGCAGCCCGGGACCCTCGGTCCAAGAGACCCAGTACTTC; cdr3_aa: CASSPGPSVQETQYF
v_call: TRBV15; j_call: TRBJ2-5; d_call: TRBD1; clone_size: NA; cdr3_nt: TGTGCCACCAGCTCCCATTGGACAGGGGCACGACCGGCGGGATCGGAGACCCAGTACTTC; cdr3_aa: CATSSHWTGARPAGSETQYF
v_call: TRBV7-9; j_call: TRBJ2-7; d_call: NA; clone_size: few; cdr3_nt: TGTGCCAGCGGAACAAAAGGCGAGCAGTACTTC; cdr3_aa: CASGTKGEQYF
v_call: TRBV5-6; j_call: TRBJ2-1; d_call: NA; clone_size: NA; cdr3_nt: TGTGCCAGCAGCCCGGACACCTACAATGAGCAGTTCTTC; cdr3_aa: CASSPDTYNEQFF
v_call: TRBV5-4; j_call: TRBJ1-2; d_call: NA; clone_size: few; cdr3_nt: TGTGCCAGCAGCGCCACGGGTTTCTCTAACTATGGCTACACCTTC; cdr3_aa: CASSATGFSNYGYTF
v_call: TRBV10-3; j_call: TRBJ2-2; d_call: NA; clone_size: few; cdr3_nt: TGTGCCATCAGTATTACAGGGAACACCGGGGAGCTGTTTTTT; cdr3_aa: CAISITGNTGELFF
v_call: TRBV28; j_call: TRBJ2-7; d_call: TRBD1; clone_size: NA; cdr3_nt: TGTGCCAGCAGACAGACCGGGACAGGAACCTACGAGCAGTACTTC; cdr3_aa: CASRQTGTGTYEQYF
v_call: TRBV5-1; j_call: TRBJ2-7; d_call: NA; clone_size: few; cdr3_nt: TGCGCCAGCAGCTTGGGGGGACTCAGAAACTACGAGCAGTACTTC; cdr3_aa: CASSLGGLRNYEQYF
v_call: TRBV25-1; j_call: TRBJ2-1; d_call: NA; clone_size: NA; cdr3_nt: TGTGCCAGCAGTGAATACGGCGGGCAGAGCAATGAGCAGTTCTTC; cdr3_aa: CASSEYGGQSNEQFF
v_call: TRBV20-1; j_call: TRBJ2-7; d_call: NA; clone_size: NA; cdr3_nt: TGCAGTGCTAGATTCGCGGTCGAGCAGTACTTC; cdr3_aa: CSARFAVEQYF
v_call: TRBV29-1; j_call: TRBJ1-1; d_call: NA; clone_size: few; cdr3_nt: TGCAGCGTTGTAGGGGCAACTGAAGCTTTCTTT; cdr3_aa: CSVVGATEAFF
v_call: TRBV10-3; j_call: TRBJ1-3; d_call: NA; clone_size: NA; cdr3_nt: TGTGCCATCAGCGACTTGGCTGCTTTAACTGGAAACACCATATATTTT; cdr3_aa: CAISDLAALTGNTIYF
v_call: TRBV5-1; j_call: TRBJ2-5; d_call: NA; clone_size: NA; cdr3_nt: TGCGCCAGCAGCCGGGACGGTCTCCAAGAGACCCAGTACTTC; cdr3_aa: CASSRDGLQETQYF
v_call: TRBV19; j_call: TRBJ2-7; d_call: NA; clone_size: NA; cdr3_nt: TGTGCCAGTAGTAACGACAGGTACGGGTCCTACGAGCAGTACTTC; cdr3_aa: CASSNDRYGSYEQYF
v_call: TRBV30; j_call: TRBJ1-2; d_call: NA; clone_size: once; cdr3_nt: TGTGCCTGGAGTGCAGGGCCGGGGGCGTACGCGTCTAACTATGGCTACACCTTC; cdr3_aa: CAWSAGPGAYASNYGYTF
v_call: TRBV7-9; j_call: TRBJ2-3; d_call: TRBD1; clone_size: NA; cdr3_nt: TGTGCCAGCAGCTTAGTAGAGGGGGCGCGTACAGATACGCAGTATTTT; cdr3_aa: CASSLVEGARTDTQYF
v_call: TRBV18; j_call: TRBJ2-4; d_call: NA; clone_size: few; cdr3_nt: TGTGCCAGCTCACCGGCTCTGCTAGCCAAAAACATTCAGTACTTC; cdr3_aa: CASSPALLAKNIQYF
v_call: TRBV7-9; j_call: TRBJ1-1; d_call: NA; clone_size: few; cdr3_nt: TGTGCCAGCAGCCCCCGGAGGATGCAGGCCACTGAAGCTTTCTTT; cdr3_aa: CASSPRRMQATEAFF
v_call: TRBV13; j_call: TRBJ2-2; d_call: NA; clone_size: NA; cdr3_nt: TGTGCCAGCAGCTGGAACGGAGTAACCGGGGAGCTGTTTTTT; cdr3_aa: CASSWNGVTGELFF
v_call: TRBV6-1; j_call: TRBJ1-5; d_call: NA; clone_size: once; cdr3_nt: TGTGCCAGCAGTGAAAGCAATCAGCCCCAGCATTTT; cdr3_aa: CASSESNQPQHF
v_call: TRBV7-6; j_call: TRBJ2-1; d_call: TRBD2; clone_size: few; cdr3_nt: TGTGCCAGCAGCTCCCGGACTAGCCAGGCCACTTACAATGAGCAGTTCTTC; cdr3_aa: CASSSRTSQATYNEQFF
v_call: TRBV30; j_call: TRBJ1-2; d_call: NA; clone_size: NA; cdr3_nt: TGTGCCTGGAGTGTAATCGGGAGTATTAACTATGGCTACACCTTC; cdr3_aa: CAWSVIGSINYGYTF
v_call: TRBV5-1; j_call: TRBJ2-7; d_call: NA; clone_size: NA; cdr3_nt: TGCGCCAGCAGCCCGGGACCGGCCTACGAGCAGTACTTC; cdr3_aa: CASSPGPAYEQYF
v_call: TRBV9; j_call: TRBJ2-5; d_call: NA; clone_size: NA; cdr3_nt: TGTGCCAGCAGCGGCCGATGGCCAGAGACCCAGTACTTC; cdr3_aa: CASSGRWPETQYF
v_call: TRBV9; j_call: TRBJ1-2; d_call: TRBD1; clone_size: once; cdr3_nt: TGTGCCAGCAGCCCTACCGGGACAGCCTATGGCTACACCTTC; cdr3_aa: CASSPTGTAYGYTF
v_call: TRBV10-3; j_call: TRBJ2-7; d_call: TRBD1; clone_size: NA; cdr3_nt: TGTGCCATCAGGGGGACAGGGTTCTCCTACGAGCAGTACTTC; cdr3_aa: CAIRGTGFSYEQYF
v_call: TRBV9; j_call: TRBJ2-1; d_call: NA; clone_size: few; cdr3_nt: TGTGCCAGCAGCGGTCCCCTAACGTGGGTTTACGACAATGAGCAGTTCTTC; cdr3_aa: CASSGPLTWVYDNEQFF
v_call: TRBV19; j_call: TRBJ2-3; d_call: NA; clone_size: few; cdr3_nt: TGTGCCAGTAGTTCCAGGGGGGTTGGCACAGATACGCAGTATTTT; cdr3_aa: CASSSRGVGTDTQYF
v_call: TRBV5-6; j_call: TRBJ1-2; d_call: NA; clone_size: few; cdr3_nt: TGTGCCAGCAGCTTAGAGTTAGGACCGGACTATGGCTACACCTTC; cdr3_aa: CASSLELGPDYGYTF